Listed below are T cell receptor beta chains from one sample, sequenced in a study of blood T cells in healthy people across ages. TCRdb re-called the 5' RACE reads with MiXCR, one entry per CDR3 protein. The sample carries fewer than 2,000,000 distinct CDR3 sequences, roughly 30% recorded once. Sequencing was performed on blood. These receptors all come from a woman aged 25 to 39 in good health. CDR3s include the opening cysteine and the closing phenylalanine or tryptophan. The D gene is left open where the match is weak. The size entry is marked missing in some rows and otherwise reads once, few, many or a size class.

TRBV15,few,TRBJ1-6,NA,CATSRDRSETSSYNSPLHF
TRBV10-2,few,TRBJ2-3,TRBD2,CASSESPWREDSDTQYF
TRBV20-1,NA,TRBJ1-1,NA,CSARDTPGWPEAFF
TRBV7-9,few,TRBJ1-4,NA,CASSSRDPRDQELFF
TRBV20-1,NA,TRBJ1-1,NA,CSAKRVPEAFF
TRBV3-1,few,TRBJ2-5,TRBD2,CASSQWTSQETQYF
TRBV4-1,NA,TRBJ1-5,TRBD1,CASSHNWSDRGPGPQHF
TRBV10-2,few,TRBJ1-6,NA,CASLRGPYNSPLHF
TRBV6-1,NA,TRBJ2-5,NA,CASSDGGESMPFQETQYF
TRBV4-1,NA,TRBJ2-7,NA,CASSQEGWYNPSYEQYF
TRBV7-2,NA,TRBJ2-4,TRBD2,CASSNGGVLAKNIQYF
TRBV7-3,few,TRBJ1-4,NA,CASSLGVNEKLFF
TRBV4-1,NA,NA,NA,CASSQESEYEQYF
TRBV7-2,few,TRBJ1-2,NA,CASSLGQGRYYGYTF
TRBV3-1,NA,TRBJ2-1,NA,CASSHDSPNEQFF
TRBV28,few,TRBJ2-6,NA,CASSSRGGANVLTF
TRBV5-6,few,TRBJ2-1,TRBD2,CASSLEGTSGRSDEQFF
TRBV4-1,few,TRBJ2-5,TRBD2,CASSQGHLAGETQYF
TRBV11-2,NA,TRBJ2-7,NA,CASSHTRGAYEQYF
TRBV20-1,NA,TRBJ2-5,TRBD1,CSASGQGAEETQYF
TRBV24-1,few,TRBJ2-1,TRBD1,CATSDLRTGNNEQFF
TRBV11-2,few,TRBJ2-3,NA,CASSSEGYTDTQYF